The TCR beta chain described here comes from a study of graft-versus-host responses after intestinal transplantation. On the study more broadly: Transplants given to recipients were multivisceral, liver-intestinal, or isolated intestinal. Recipients across the board were started on anti-thymocyte globulin induction, then kept on tacrolimus and steroids for two to four years.

Data came from immunoSEQ multiplex PCR; TCRdb stores just in-frame clones and leaves some out. The table includes tens of thousands of clones, about 92% detected once. This clone was detected a few times. Its antigen is unidentified. General study points: Graft-donor T cell macrochimerism coincided with high graft-versus-host to host-versus-graft clonal ratios in allografts.

Germline V gene lookup returns CDR1 MNHNS and CDR2 SASEGT. CDR3 length: 11 amino acids. Trimming left V 7 bases short and J 1 base short, with 4 bases between. J is TRBJ1-1 and V is TRBV6-1; unclear D gene. This TCR was recovered from a human donor who received an intestinal transplant. This sample comprised unstimulated CD8+ T cells sorted from spleen or lymph node cells, obtained before intestinal transplant. Here the CDR3 DNA reads TGTGCCAGCACACAGAACACTGAAGCTTTCTTT. This encodes CASTQNTEAFF.